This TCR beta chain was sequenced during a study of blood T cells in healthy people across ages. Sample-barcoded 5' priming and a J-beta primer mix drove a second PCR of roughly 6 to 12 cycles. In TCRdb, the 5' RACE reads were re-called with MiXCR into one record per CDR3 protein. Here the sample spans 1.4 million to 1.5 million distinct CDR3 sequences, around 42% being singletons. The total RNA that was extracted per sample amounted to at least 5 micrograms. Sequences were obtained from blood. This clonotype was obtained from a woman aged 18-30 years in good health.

CDR3 sequence: CASSYASGGSYNEQFF. In DNA, the CDR3 is TGTGCCAGCAGTTACGCTAGCGGGGGTTCCTACAATGAGCAGTTCTTC. V usage is TRBV6-2 or TRBV6-3 and J usage is TRBJ2-1; 10 bases agree with TRBD2. The germline V gene encodes CDR1 MNHEY and CDR2 SVGEGT. The CDR3 length is 16 residues. J gave up 1 base and V 2 bases, and 2 bases lay outside the gene matches.